These 21 T cell receptor beta chains originate from one sample sequenced in a study of OX40 agonist ivuxolimab in advanced cancers. The protocol was immunoSEQ multiplex PCR, while the TCRdb copy is restricted to in-frame clones and leaves out a portion. Among roughly 80,000 clones listed, less than 90% were seen once. This sample comprised CD4+ or CD8+ T cells sorted from blood, obtained in a trial of the OX40 agonist ivuxolimab. These receptor sequences come from an adult with an advanced solid tumor such as melanoma, head and neck, liver or kidney cancer.

The chain recombines TRBV7-9 with TRBJ1-2, with D perhaps TRBD1 (5 bases). The V end lost 1 base, the J end lost 4 bases, and 10 bases lay between the germline ends. The CDR3 runs 14 residues. Germline V gene data show CDR1 as SEHNR and CDR2 as FQNEAQ (reference sequence). CDR3 amino acids: CASSLGGPSYGYTF. For the CDR3, the DNA is TGTGCCAGCAGCTTAGGGGGACCCTCCTATGGCTACACCTTC.

There are a few counts of this clone. The gene calls are TRBV7-8 and TRBJ2-7, with 11 bases aligning to TRBD1. The length of the CDR3 is 18 residues. Looked up from germline, CDR1 is SGHVS and CDR2 is FQNEAQ. The junction had 12 bases not matched to a gene; V was cut back by 5 bases and J by 0 bases. In nucleotides, the CDR3 is TGTGCCAGCAGCACGGACAGGGGGCCGACATTTAGCTCCTACGAGCAGTACTTC. Translating gives CASSTDRGPTFSSYEQYF.

The chain links TRBV10-3 to TRBJ2-2, with 9 bases that match TRBD1. The CDR3 spans 17 residues. Trimming cost V 6 bases and J 1 base; bases outside gene matches: 9. The germline V gene has CDR1 ENHRY and CDR2 SYGVKD. The CDR3 bases are TGTGCCATCAGCGCGACAGGGGGTACTCGGAACACCGGGGAGCTGTTTTTT. Protein product: CAISATGGTRNTGELFF.

The sample holds a few counts of this clone. V usage is TRBV4-3 and J usage is TRBJ1-1; D is uncertain. Germline-derived CDR1 and CDR2 are LGHNA and YSLEER. The CDR3 sequence is 15 residues long. V dropped 0 bases and J dropped 2 bases, with 10 bases sitting between them. CDR3 sequence reads: CASSQDTSINTEAFF. CDR3 DNA sequence: TGCGCCAGCAGCCAAGATACAAGTATAAACACTGAAGCTTTCTTT.

CDR3 in amino acids: CAWRPGGTANTGELFF. CDR3 DNA: TGTGCCTGGAGGCCGGGGGGGACAGCGAACACCGGGGAGCTGTTTTTT. The chain joins TRBV30 to TRBJ2-2, with D possibly matching TRBD2 (8 bases). This CDR3 comprises 16 residues. CDR1 is GTSNPN and CDR2 is SVGIG in the germline V gene (reference sequence). Trimming took 3 bases from V and 0 from J, leaving 14 bases between them.

This clone was recorded only once. The J gene is TRBJ2-7, the V gene TRBV10-2; D is perhaps TRBD2 (6 bases). Germline values: CDR1 WSHSY, CDR2 SAAADI. Deletions cut 7 bases from V and 0 bases from J, with 16 bases between. The CDR3 consists of 15 residues. The CDR3 nucleotides read TGCGCCAGCACTGGCGGGGCCTATCCCTCCTACGAGCAGTACTTC. Translated, it gives CASTGGAYPSYEQYF.

This clone is a singleton in its sample. V is TRBV12-5 and J is TRBJ2-2, with 7 bases matching TRBD2. The length of the CDR3 is 15 residues. Germline V gene lookup returns CDR1 LGHNT and CDR2 FRNRAP. Trimming took 1 base from V and 3 from J; bases not matched to a gene: 2. Written as DNA, the CDR3 is TGTGCTAGTGGTTTGGGACTAGCTGACACCGGGGAGCTGTTTTTT. As protein: CASGLGLADTGELFF.

This clone was counted a single time. The chain couples TRBV4-3 to TRBJ2-3; D not certain. Germline loops: CDR1 LGHNA, CDR2 YSLEER. The germline V and J ends were trimmed by 0 bases and 5 bases, with 6 bases remaining between them. The CDR3 consists of 13 residues. CDR3 sequence reads: CASSQDGVDTQYF. For the CDR3, the DNA is TGCGCCAGCAGCCAAGATGGGGTAGATACGCAGTATTTT.

The chain recombines TRBV11-1 with TRBJ1-6; 7 nucleotides match TRBD1. The CDR3 covers 16 residues. J gave up 8 bases and V 5 bases, and 12 bases lay outside the gene matches. Germline values: CDR1 SGHAT, CDR2 FQDESV (reference sequence). CDR3 protein: CASSPKIGGGDSPLHF. The CDR3 nucleotides are TGTGCCAGCAGCCCCAAAATCGGAGGGGGCGATTCACCCCTCCACTTT.

The chain couples TRBV11-2 to TRBJ1-1; D uncertain. V lost 2 bases and J 1 base, leaving 5 bases between the germline ends. This CDR3 is 13 amino acids long. Germline CDR1 and CDR2: SGHAT and FQNNGV. As DNA, the CDR3 is TGTGCCAGCAGCTTATACAGGAACACTGAAGCTTTCTTT. Translated: CASSLYRNTEAFF. The whole variable domain, remainder taken from reference TRBV11-2 and TRBJ1-1, is EAGVAQSPRYKIIEKRQSVAFWCNPISGHATLYWYQQILGQGPKLLIQFQNNGVVDDSQLPKDRFSAERLKGVDSTLKIQPAKLEDSAVYLCASSLYRNTEAFFGQGTRLTVV.

V and J are TRBV6-1 and TRBJ1-2; no firm D call. CDR1 and CDR2 (germline): MNHNS, SASEGT. The CDR3 is 14 amino acids. Trimming stripped 2 bases from V and 2 bases from J, with 9 bases between. The CDR3 DNA reads TGTGCCAGCAGTGAATTAGGCGGGAACTATGGCTACACCTTC. It translates to CASSELGGNYGYTF.

The V call is TRBV7-9, the J call TRBJ2-3; no definite D call. V was cut by 1 base and J by 5 bases, with 16 bases left in between. Germline CDR1 SEHNR, CDR2 FQNEAQ (reference sequence). The CDR3 has 16 amino acids. CDR3 sequence reads: CASSLGIGGPGDTQYF. The CDR3 DNA is TGTGCCAGCAGCTTAGGGATTGGCGGCCCCGGAGATACGCAGTATTTT.

This sequence joins TRBV11-2 and TRBJ2-3, with a tentative D call TRBD1 (5 bases). This CDR3 contains 17 residues. Germline V gene data show CDR1 as SGHAT and CDR2 as FQNNGV. The V gene lost 1 base and the J gene lost 2 bases, with 16 bases spanning the gap. This chain's CDR3 is CASSLALDREPTDTQYF. DNA of the CDR3: TGTGCCAGCAGCTTAGCCCTTGACAGAGAACCCACAGATACGCAGTATTTT.

This clone came up once. The rearrangement links TRBV27 to TRBJ2-1; possibly TRBD2 for D (5 bases). This CDR3 has 11 residues. Germline CDR1 is MNHEY and CDR2 is SMNVEV (reference sequence). Trimming left V 8 bases short and J 15 bases short, with 17 bases between. The DNA of the CDR3 is TGTGCCAGCGGAGGACTCGCGAGTTGGTTCTTC. This sequence encodes CASGGLASWFF.

In this sample, this clone turned up once. V and J are TRBV28 and TRBJ1-2, with D perhaps matching TRBD1 (6 bases). Germline V lookup: CDR1 MDHEN, CDR2 SYDVKM. The CDR3 has 13 amino acids. Deletions cut 6 bases from V and 4 bases from J, with 12 bases between. CDR3 DNA: TGTGCCAGCAGCCTACAGGGACCCTATGGCTACACCTTC. This sequence encodes CASSLQGPYGYTF.

This clone was counted only a few times. The rearrangement joins TRBV6-1 to TRBJ1-5, with TRBD1 identical over 10 bases. The germline V gene has CDR1 MNHNS and CDR2 SASEGT. After removal of 10 bases from V and 1 base from J, the junction contained 7 bases not matched to a gene. The CDR3 spans 15 residues. The CDR3 spells CATRRQGASNQPQHF. The CDR3 DNA sequence: TGTGCCACCCGAAGACAGGGGGCGAGCAATCAGCCCCAGCATTTT.

This rearrangement joins TRBV2 to TRBJ2-6; D is perhaps TRBD2 (5 bases). The germline gives CDR1 SNHLY, CDR2 FYNNEI. The CDR3 runs 15 residues. The germline V and J ends were trimmed by 2 bases and 2 bases, with 7 bases remaining between them. The DNA of the CDR3 is TGTGCCAGCAGTGAAAGGGAGCCTGGGGCCAACGTCCTGACTTTC. It encodes CASSEREPGANVLTF.

CDR3 region: CASSWVSGYSTDTQYF. In DNA form, the CDR3 reads TGTGCCAGCAGTTGGGTTTCGGGGTATAGCACAGATACGCAGTATTTT. The V call is TRBV6-5, the J call TRBJ2-3, with a weak D call TRBD2 (5 bases). Trimming shortened V by 4 bases and J by 0 bases, and 14 bases separated the two germline ends. From germline, CDR1 is MNHEY and CDR2 SVGAGI. This CDR3 has 16 amino acids.

CDR3: CASSLSQGLEQYF. In DNA form, the CDR3 reads TGTGCCAGCAGCTTGTCACAGGGGCTAGAGCAGTACTTC. The chain uses TRBV5-5 and TRBJ2-7, with TRBD1 matching 7 bases. This CDR3 comprises 13 residues. Unmatched junction bases numbered 5, after V lost 1 base and J lost 7 bases. CDR1 SGHKS and CDR2 YYEKEE come from the germline V gene (reference sequence).

The chain couples TRBV29-1 to TRBJ2-1; possibly TRBD2 for D (5 bases). Germline V CDR1 and CDR2: SQVTM, ANQGSEA. This CDR3 comprises 9 residues. Trimming left V 7 bases short and J 15 bases short, with 13 bases between. The CDR3 DNA is TGCAGCGCCCCGGCTCGGGGGTTCTTC. The encoded protein is CSAPARGFF.

V and J are TRBV20-1 and TRBJ2-1; a weak D match, TRBD1 (6 bases). V was shortened by 5 bases and J by 7 bases, with 9 bases between the two germline ends. The CDR3 is 11 amino acids. Germline CDR1 DFQATT, CDR2 SNEGSKA (reference sequence). The CDR3 region is CSAQGWNEQFF. In DNA, the CDR3 is TGCAGTGCTCAGGGGTGGAATGAGCAGTTCTTC.